Following are 12 T cell receptor beta chains from one sample sequenced in a study of graft-versus-host responses after intestinal transplantation. The method was immunoSEQ multiplex PCR; TCRdb's version includes in-frame clones alone and lacks a portion of them. The top ten clones hold 7% to 7.5% of a sample with about 39,000 clones, 89% of them seen once. This specimen consisted of PBMCs, obtained around 280 days after transplant. The receptors were sampled from a human patient who received an intestinal transplant, so some T cells may come from the graft donor.

V is TRBV2 and J is TRBJ2-1, with D possibly being TRBD1 or TRBD2 (6 bases each). The germline V gene encodes CDR1 SNHLY and CDR2 FYNNEI. CDR3 length: 13 amino acids. Trimming removed 8 bases from V and 6 bases from J, with 14 bases in between. This chain's CDR3 is CASRQGGPNEQFF. The CDR3 region has the DNA TGTGCCAGCCGCCAAGGGGGGCCCAATGAGCAGTTCTTC.

On this clone itself: A junction boundary mismatches the germline segment, possibly from a read error. V usage is TRBV11-2 and J usage is TRBJ1-2; D gene uncertain. Germline V lookup: CDR1 SGHAT, CDR2 FQNNGV. The CDR3 is 13 residues long. CDR3 in amino acids: CASNLGGSVFSEF. CDR3 bases: TGTGCCAGCAACTTAGGTGGTAGCGTTTTCTCGGAATTC. Full variable domain (remainder filled in from reference TRBV11-2 and TRBJ1-2): EAGVAQSPRYKIIEKRQSVAFWCNPISGHATLYWYQQILGQGPKLLIQFQNNGVVDDSQLPKDRFSAERLKGVDSTLKIQPAKLEDSAVYLCASNLGGSVFSEFGSGTRLTVV.

The chain joins TRBV7-2 to TRBJ2-7, with D possibly TRBD2 on 6 matching bases. The germline V gene encodes CDR1 SGHTA and CDR2 FQGNSA. V lost 1 base and J 5 bases, leaving 15 bases between the germline ends. The CDR3 spans 15 residues. The chain's CDR3 is CASSLDGSRSNEQYF. The CDR3 DNA reads as TGTGCCAGCAGCTTAGACGGGAGTCGTAGTAACGAGCAGTACTTC.

This chain connects TRBV12-2 to TRBJ2-3; TRBD1, as called in the table, went unchecked against the DNA. TRBV12-2 is termed a pseudogene. The CDR3 runs to 14 residues. The DNA for the CDR3 is TGTGCAAGTCGCTTAGGGGGCAGGACAGGGCATAGGTATTTT. As protein: CASRLGGRTGHRYF.

The chain has TRBV6-5 and TRBJ1-1, with a weak D call TRBD1 (5 bases). V was pared by 8 bases and J by 6 bases, with 10 bases between. CDR3 length: 11 amino acids. Looked up from germline, CDR1 is MNHEY and CDR2 is SVGAGI. The CDR3 loop reads CASGGFPEAFF. The DNA for the CDR3 is TGTGCCAGCGGGGGGTTCCCTGAAGCTTTCTTT.

This sequence joins TRBV6-1 and TRBJ2-5; TRBD2 agrees at 9 bases. This CDR3 has 15 amino acids. V lost 5 bases and J lost 4; bases outside the gene matches: 8. Germline V lookup: CDR1 MNHNS, CDR2 SASEGT. This CDR3 is CASSLAPRGGETQYF. The CDR3 DNA follows: TGTGCCAGCAGTTTAGCGCCGCGGGGGGGAGAGACCCAGTACTTC.

This sequence joins TRBV20-1 and TRBJ1-1, with D unresolved. The V and J ends lost 5 bases and 4 bases respectively, with 8 bases between them. The CDR3 runs 11 residues. Germline V gives CDR1 DFQATT, CDR2 SNEGSKA (reference sequence). The chain's CDR3 is CSAWGGTEAFF. For the CDR3, the DNA is TGCAGTGCTTGGGGAGGCACTGAAGCTTTCTTT.

The chain links TRBV16 to TRBJ2-1; 8 positions match TRBD1. The CDR3 totals 16 residues. CDR1 is KGHSY, CDR2 FQNENV, per germline. V lost 0 bases to trimming and J lost 9 bases; unmatched junction nucleotides: 10. The CDR3 nucleotides read TGTGCCAGCAGCCAATCGGGGCAGGGGGCGCTGAGTGAGCAGTTCTTC. It specifies CASSQSGQGALSEQFF.

This sequence joins TRBV5-1 and TRBJ2-3; the match to TRBD2 covers 11 bases. The trim removed 1 base at V and 3 bases at J, leaving 13 bases unmatched. The CDR3 is 19 residues long. Germline V gene lookup returns CDR1 SGHRS and CDR2 YFSETQ. For the CDR3, the DNA is TGCGCCAGCAGCTTGTTCCCCTGGATAGCGGGGGGGCAGACAGATACGCAGTATTTT. Translating it yields CASSLFPWIAGGQTDTQYF.

The J gene is TRBJ1-6, the V gene TRBV19, with a possible D match to TRBD1 (6 bases). CDR1 LNHDA and CDR2 SQIVND come from the germline V gene (reference sequence). The CDR3 spans 15 residues. Trimming removed 3 bases at V and 13 bases at J, with 19 bases between. The CDR3 here is CASSMRSGEGAPLHF. As DNA, the CDR3 is TGTGCCAGTAGTATGCGATCAGGGGAAGGGGCTCCCCTCCACTTT.

V is TRBV6-1 and J is TRBJ1-1; D unclear. This CDR3 spans 12 amino acids. Germline V gives CDR1 MNHNS, CDR2 SASEGT. Trimming pared 5 bases from V and 3 bases from J, leaving 7 bases between. In nucleotides, the CDR3 is TGTGCCAGCAGTCTAAGGGACACTGAAGCTTTCTTT. Translated: CASSLRDTEAFF.

CDR3 loop: CASSPGLVGNEQFF. The CDR3 bases are TGTGCCAGCAGTCCCGGACTAGTTGGCAATGAGCAGTTCTTC. The chain has TRBV2 and TRBJ2-1; TRBD2 agrees at 7 bases. V shed 5 bases, J shed 6 bases, and the junction held 7 bases outside the gene matches. This CDR3 has 14 residues. From germline, CDR1 is SNHLY and CDR2 FYNNEI. Full variable domain (outside the CDR3, taken from reference TRBV2 and TRBJ2-1): EPEVTQTPSHQVTQMGQEVILRCVPISNHLYFYWYRQILGQKVEFLVSFYNNEISEKSEIFDDQFSVERPDGSNFTLKIRSTKLEDSAMYFCASSPGLVGNEQFFGPGTRLTVL.